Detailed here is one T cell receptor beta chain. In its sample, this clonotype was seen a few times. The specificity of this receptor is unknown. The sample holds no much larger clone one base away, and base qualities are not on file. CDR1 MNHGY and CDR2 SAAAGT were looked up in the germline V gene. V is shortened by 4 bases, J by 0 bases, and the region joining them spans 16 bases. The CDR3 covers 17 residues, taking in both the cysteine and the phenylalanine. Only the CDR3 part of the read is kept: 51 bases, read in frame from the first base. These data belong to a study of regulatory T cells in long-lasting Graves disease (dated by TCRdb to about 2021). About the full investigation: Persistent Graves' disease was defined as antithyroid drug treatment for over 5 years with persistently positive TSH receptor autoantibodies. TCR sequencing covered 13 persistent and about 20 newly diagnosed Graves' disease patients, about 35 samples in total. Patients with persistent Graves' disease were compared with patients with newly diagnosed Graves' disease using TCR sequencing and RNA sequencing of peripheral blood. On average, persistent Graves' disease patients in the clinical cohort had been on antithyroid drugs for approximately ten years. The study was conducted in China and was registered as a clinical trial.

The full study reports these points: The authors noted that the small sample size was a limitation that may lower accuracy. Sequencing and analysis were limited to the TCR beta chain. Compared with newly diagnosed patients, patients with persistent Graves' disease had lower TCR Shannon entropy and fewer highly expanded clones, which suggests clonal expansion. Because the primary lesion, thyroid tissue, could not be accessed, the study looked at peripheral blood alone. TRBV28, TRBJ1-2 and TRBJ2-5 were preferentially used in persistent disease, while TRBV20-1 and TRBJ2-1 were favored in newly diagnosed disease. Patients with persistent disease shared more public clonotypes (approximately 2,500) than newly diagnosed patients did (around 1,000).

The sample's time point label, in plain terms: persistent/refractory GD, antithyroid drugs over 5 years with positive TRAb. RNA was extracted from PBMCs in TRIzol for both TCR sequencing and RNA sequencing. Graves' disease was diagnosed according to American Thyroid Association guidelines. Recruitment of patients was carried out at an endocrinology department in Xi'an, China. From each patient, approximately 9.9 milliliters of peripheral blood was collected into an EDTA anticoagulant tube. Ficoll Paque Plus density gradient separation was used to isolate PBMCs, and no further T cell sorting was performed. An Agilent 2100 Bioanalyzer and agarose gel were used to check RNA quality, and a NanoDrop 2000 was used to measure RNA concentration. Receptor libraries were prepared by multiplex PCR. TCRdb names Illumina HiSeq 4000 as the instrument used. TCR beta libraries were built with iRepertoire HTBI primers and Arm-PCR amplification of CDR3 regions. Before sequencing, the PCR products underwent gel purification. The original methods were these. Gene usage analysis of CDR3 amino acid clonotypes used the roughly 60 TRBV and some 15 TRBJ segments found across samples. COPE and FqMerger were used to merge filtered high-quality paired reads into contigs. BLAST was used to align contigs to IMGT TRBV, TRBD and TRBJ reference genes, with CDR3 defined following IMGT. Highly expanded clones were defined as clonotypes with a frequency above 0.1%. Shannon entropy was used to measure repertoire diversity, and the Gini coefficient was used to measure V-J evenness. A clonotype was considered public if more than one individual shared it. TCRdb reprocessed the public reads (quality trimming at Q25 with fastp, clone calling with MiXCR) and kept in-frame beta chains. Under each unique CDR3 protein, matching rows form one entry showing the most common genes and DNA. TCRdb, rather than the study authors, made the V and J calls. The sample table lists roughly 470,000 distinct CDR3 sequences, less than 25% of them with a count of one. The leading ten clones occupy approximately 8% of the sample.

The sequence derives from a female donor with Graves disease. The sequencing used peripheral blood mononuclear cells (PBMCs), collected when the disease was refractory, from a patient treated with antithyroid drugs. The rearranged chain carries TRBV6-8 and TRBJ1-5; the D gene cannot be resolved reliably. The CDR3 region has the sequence CASSCPALDDSNQPQHF. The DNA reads TGTGCCAGCAGTTGCCCCGCTTTGGACGATAGCAATCAGCCCCAGCATTTT.